This note documents a single T cell receptor (beta chain) sequence. This entry belongs to a study of blood T cells in healthy people across ages. All donors came from Russia, were Caucasian and healthy, and spanned ages roughly 6 to 95. Next came a second PCR, run for about 6 to 12 cycles, which used a sample-barcoded 5' primer along with a J-beta primer mix. At least 2.5 million CDR3-containing paired-end reads were obtained per sample. TCRdb analysed the 5' RACE reads with MiXCR anew, one entry per CDR3 protein. The profile shows about 800,000 distinct CDR3 sequences, approximately 25% of them singletons. The sample also formed part of further work on T cells of mothers and their children.

The sequence came from a boy aged 5 to 17 in good health. Sequenced input: blood.

Written as DNA, the CDR3 is TGTGCCAGCAGTTATCTATCGGGGTACGAGCAGTACTTC. Translation gives CASSYLSGYEQYF. The chain has TRBV6-5 and TRBJ2-1; D possibly corresponds to TRBD2 (5 bases). The DNA end lines up better with TRBJ2-7; the J call may be wrong. This CDR3 has 13 residues. Germline assignment: CDR1 MNHEY and CDR2 SVGAGI.